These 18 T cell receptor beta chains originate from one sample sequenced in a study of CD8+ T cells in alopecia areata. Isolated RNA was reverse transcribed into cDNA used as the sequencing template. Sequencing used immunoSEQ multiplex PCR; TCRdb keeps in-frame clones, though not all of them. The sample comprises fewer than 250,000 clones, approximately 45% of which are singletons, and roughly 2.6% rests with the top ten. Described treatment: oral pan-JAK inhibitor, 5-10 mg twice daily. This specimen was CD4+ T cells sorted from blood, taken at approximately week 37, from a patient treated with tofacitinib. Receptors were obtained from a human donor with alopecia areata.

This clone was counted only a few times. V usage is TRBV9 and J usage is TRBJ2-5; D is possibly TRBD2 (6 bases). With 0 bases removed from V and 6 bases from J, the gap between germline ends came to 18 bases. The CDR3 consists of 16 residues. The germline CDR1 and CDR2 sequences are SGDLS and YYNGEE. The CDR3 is CASSVGSLAGTQTQYF. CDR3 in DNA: TGTGCCAGCAGCGTAGGCTCTCTGGCGGGAACTCAGACCCAGTACTTC.

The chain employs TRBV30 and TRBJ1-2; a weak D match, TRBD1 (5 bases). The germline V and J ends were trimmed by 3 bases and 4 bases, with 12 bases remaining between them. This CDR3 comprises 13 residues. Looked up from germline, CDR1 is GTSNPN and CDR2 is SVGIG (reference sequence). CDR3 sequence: CAWSAMGGYGYTF. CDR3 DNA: TGTGCCTGGAGCGCCATGGGGGGCTATGGCTACACCTTC.

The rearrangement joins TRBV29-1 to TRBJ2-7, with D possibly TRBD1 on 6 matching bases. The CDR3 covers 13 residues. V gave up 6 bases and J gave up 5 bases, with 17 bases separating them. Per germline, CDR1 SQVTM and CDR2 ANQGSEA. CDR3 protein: CSVRTVLAHEQYF. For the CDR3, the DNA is TGCAGCGTACGGACAGTCCTAGCCCACGAGCAGTACTTC.

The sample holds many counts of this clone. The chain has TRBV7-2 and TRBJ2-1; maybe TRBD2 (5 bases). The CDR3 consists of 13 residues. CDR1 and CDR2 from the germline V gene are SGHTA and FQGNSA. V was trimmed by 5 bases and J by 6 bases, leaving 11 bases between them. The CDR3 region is CASSHGLFNEQFF. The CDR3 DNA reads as TGTGCCAGCAGCCACGGACTCTTCAATGAGCAGTTCTTC.

The CDR3 DNA follows: TGTGCCAACCCCAGACTGGGACAGGCCAATGAGCAGTTCTTC. It codes for CANPRLGQANEQFF. V gene TRBV10-3 combines with J gene TRBJ2-1; 8 bases are a match to TRBD1. Germline V CDR1 and CDR2: ENHRY, SYGVKD. There are 14 residues in the CDR3. Trimming at V came to 10 bases and at J to 6 bases, leaving 11 bases not matched to a gene.

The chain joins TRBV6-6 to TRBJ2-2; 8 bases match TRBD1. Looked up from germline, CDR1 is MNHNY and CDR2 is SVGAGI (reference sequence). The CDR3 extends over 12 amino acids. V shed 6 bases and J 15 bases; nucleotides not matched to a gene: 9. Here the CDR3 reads CASRTRTGTVFF. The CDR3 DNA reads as TGTGCCAGCAGAACCCGGACAGGGACGGTGTTTTTT.

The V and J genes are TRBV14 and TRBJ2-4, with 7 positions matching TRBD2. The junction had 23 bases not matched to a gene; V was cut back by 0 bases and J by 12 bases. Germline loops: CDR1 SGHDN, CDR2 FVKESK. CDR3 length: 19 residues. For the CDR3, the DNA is TGTGCCAGCAGCCAAGACGCCCGGACTTCGGGCGGGAGTTGGGCCCGTCAGTACTTC. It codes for CASSQDARTSGGSWARQYF.

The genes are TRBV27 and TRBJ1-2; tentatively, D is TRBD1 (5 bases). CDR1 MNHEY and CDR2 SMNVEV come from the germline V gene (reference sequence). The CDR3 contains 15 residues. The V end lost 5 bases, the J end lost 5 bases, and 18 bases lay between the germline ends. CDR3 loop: CASSPTGTGRYGYTF. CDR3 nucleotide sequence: TGTGCCAGCAGTCCTACCGGGACCGGGCGGTATGGCTACACCTTC.

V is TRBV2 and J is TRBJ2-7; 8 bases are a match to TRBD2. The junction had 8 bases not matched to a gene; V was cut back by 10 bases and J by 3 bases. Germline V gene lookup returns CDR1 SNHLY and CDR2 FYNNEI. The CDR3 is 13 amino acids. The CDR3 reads CAIRAGGHYEQYF. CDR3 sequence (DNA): TGTGCCATCAGGGCGGGAGGTCACTACGAGCAGTACTTC.

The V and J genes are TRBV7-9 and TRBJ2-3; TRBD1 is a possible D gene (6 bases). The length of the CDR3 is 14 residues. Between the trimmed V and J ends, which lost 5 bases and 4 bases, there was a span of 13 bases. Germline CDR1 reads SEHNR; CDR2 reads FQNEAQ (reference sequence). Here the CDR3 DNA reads TGTGCCAGCAGCGTCCTCAGGGGCGCAGATACGCAGTATTTT. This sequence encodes CASSVLRGADTQYF.

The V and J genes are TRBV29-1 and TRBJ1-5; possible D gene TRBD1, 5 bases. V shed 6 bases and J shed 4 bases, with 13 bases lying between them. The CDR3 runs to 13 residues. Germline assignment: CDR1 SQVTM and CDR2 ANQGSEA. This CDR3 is CSVGTALNQPQHF. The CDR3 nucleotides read TGCAGCGTGGGGACGGCCTTAAATCAGCCCCAGCATTTT.

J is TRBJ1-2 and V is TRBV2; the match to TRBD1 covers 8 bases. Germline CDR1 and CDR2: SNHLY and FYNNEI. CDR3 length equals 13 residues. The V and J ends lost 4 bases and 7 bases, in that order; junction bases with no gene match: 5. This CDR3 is CASSGTGIVGYTF. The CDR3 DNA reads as TGTGCCAGCAGTGGGACAGGGATCGTTGGCTACACCTTC.

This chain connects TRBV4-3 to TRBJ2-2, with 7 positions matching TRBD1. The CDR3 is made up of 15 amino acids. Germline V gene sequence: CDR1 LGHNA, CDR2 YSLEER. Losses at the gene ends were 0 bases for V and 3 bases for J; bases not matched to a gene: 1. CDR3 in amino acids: CASSQEDRDTGELFF. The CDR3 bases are TGCGCCAGCAGCCAAGAAGACAGGGACACCGGGGAGCTGTTTTTT.

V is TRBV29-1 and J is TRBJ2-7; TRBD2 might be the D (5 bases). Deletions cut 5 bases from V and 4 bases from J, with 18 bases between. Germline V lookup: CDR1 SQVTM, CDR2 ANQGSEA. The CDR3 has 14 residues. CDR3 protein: CSVRGLHDSYEQYF. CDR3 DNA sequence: TGCAGCGTTCGAGGGCTGCACGACTCTTACGAGCAGTACTTC.

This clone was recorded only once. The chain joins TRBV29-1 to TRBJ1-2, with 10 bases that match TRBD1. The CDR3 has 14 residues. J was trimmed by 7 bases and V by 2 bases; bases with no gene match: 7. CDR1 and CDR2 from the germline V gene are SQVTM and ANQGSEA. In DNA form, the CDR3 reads TGCAGCGTTGAAAGGACAGGGGGAACATTTGGCTACACCTTC. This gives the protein CSVERTGGTFGYTF.

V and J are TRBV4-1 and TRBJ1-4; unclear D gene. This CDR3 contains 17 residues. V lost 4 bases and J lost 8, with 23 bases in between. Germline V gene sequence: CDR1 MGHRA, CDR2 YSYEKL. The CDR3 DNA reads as TGCGCCAGCAGCCCAACCAAGGGCCACTACGGTGGCGAAAAACTGTTTTTT. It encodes CASSPTKGHYGGEKLFF.

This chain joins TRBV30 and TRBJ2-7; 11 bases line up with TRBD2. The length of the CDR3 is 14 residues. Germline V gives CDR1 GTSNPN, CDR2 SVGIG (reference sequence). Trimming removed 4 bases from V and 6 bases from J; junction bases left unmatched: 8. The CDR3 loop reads CAWTITSGSLEQYF. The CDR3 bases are TGTGCCTGGACAATTACTAGCGGGAGCCTCGAGCAGTACTTC.

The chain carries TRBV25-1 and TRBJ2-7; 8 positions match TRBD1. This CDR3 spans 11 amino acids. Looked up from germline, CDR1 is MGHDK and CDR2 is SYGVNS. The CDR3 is CGGGQGYEQYF. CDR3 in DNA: TGTGGCGGTGGACAGGGTTACGAGCAGTACTTC.